A selection of T cell receptor beta chains follows, all from one sample in a study of spatial heterogeneity in lung cancer. TCRdb recomputed calls from the 5' RACE reads with MiXCR, one row per CDR3 protein. The sample lists roughly 79,000 distinct CDR3 sequences; about 7.8% were seen once. The sample consisted of PBMCs, taken at surgery. All receptors derive from a male donor with early-stage non-small cell lung cancer. Both conserved end residues are part of each CDR3. Fields, in order: J gene, V gene, clone size, CDR3 length, D gene, CDR3 DNA, CDR3 protein. The D gene is left open where the match is weak. Some rows mark clone size as missing; the rest say once, few, many or name a class of expanded clone.

J gene: TRBJ1-4; V gene: TRBV20-1; clone size: many; CDR3 length: 13; D gene: .; CDR3 DNA: TGCAGTGCTAGCCAGACAGTCGGTGAAAAACTGTTTTTT; CDR3 protein: CSASQTVGEKLFF
J gene: TRBJ1-1; V gene: TRBV7-9; clone size: .; CDR3 length: 12; D gene: .; CDR3 DNA: TGTGCCAGCAGCTTAGGCAGTCTGGTAGCTTTCTTT; CDR3 protein: CASSLGSLVAFF
J gene: TRBJ2-7; V gene: TRBV6-6; clone size: many; CDR3 length: 11; D gene: .; CDR3 DNA: TGTGCCAGCAGTTACTTTAACGAGCAGTACTTC; CDR3 protein: CASSYFNEQYF
J gene: TRBJ1-2; V gene: TRBV28; clone size: .; CDR3 length: 13; D gene: .; CDR3 DNA: TGTGCCAGCAGTTTAACAGCTGCCTATGGCTACACCTTC; CDR3 protein: CASSLTAAYGYTF
J gene: TRBJ2-7; V gene: TRBV9; clone size: many; CDR3 length: 15; D gene: .; CDR3 DNA: TGTGCCAGCAGCGTAGAACAGGGCTCCACCTACGAGCAGTACTTC; CDR3 protein: CASSVEQGSTYEQYF
J gene: TRBJ2-3; V gene: TRBV20-1; clone size: few; CDR3 length: 13; D gene: .; CDR3 DNA: TGCAGTGCCAGGGACTCCTTCACGAATACGCAGTATTTT; CDR3 protein: CSARDSFTNTQYF
J gene: TRBJ2-3; V gene: TRBV5-5; clone size: .; CDR3 length: 12; D gene: TRBD2; CDR3 DNA: TGTGCCAGCAGTTTGGACGAGCGGGAGGAGTATTTT; CDR3 protein: CASSLDEREEYF
J gene: TRBJ2-4; V gene: TRBV5-4; clone size: few; CDR3 length: 15; D gene: .; CDR3 DNA: TGTGCCAGCAGGGATCCTAGGGAACCCAAAAACATTCAGTACTTC; CDR3 protein: CASRDPREPKNIQYF
J gene: TRBJ2-5; V gene: TRBV29-1; clone size: many; CDR3 length: 13; D gene: .; CDR3 DNA: TGCAGCGGCCGCAGGGGAGGTCAAGAGACCCAGTACTTC; CDR3 protein: CSGRRGGQETQYF
J gene: TRBJ2-1; V gene: TRBV5-8; clone size: many; CDR3 length: 15; D gene: .; CDR3 DNA: TGTGCCAGCAGCTGGGGCCTACATGAATACAATGAGCAGTTCTTC; CDR3 protein: CASSWGLHEYNEQFF
J gene: TRBJ2-3; V gene: TRBV5-1; clone size: many; CDR3 length: 14; D gene: .; CDR3 DNA: TGCGCCAGCAGCTCAGCCCACTACACAGATACGCAGTATTTT; CDR3 protein: CASSSAHYTDTQYF
J gene: TRBJ2-1; V gene: TRBV5-1; clone size: many; CDR3 length: 15; D gene: .; CDR3 DNA: TGCGCCAGCAGCTTTTCTCCGGGAACCTACAATGAGCAGTTCTTC; CDR3 protein: CASSFSPGTYNEQFF
J gene: TRBJ2-1; V gene: TRBV27; clone size: .; CDR3 length: 13; D gene: .; CDR3 DNA: TGTGCCAGCAGTTTGTGGATGAGGGGAGATTGGAGTTTC; CDR3 protein: CASSLWMRGDWSF
J gene: TRBJ2-7; V gene: TRBV5-4; clone size: many; CDR3 length: 14; D gene: TRBD1; CDR3 DNA: TGTGCCAGCAGCTCGGGACAGGGAGGCCACGAGCAGTACTTC; CDR3 protein: CASSSGQGGHEQYF
J gene: TRBJ2-1; V gene: TRBV27; clone size: .; CDR3 length: 13; D gene: .; CDR3 DNA: TGTGCCAGCAGTCCGCGGACCTACAATGAGCAGTTCTTC; CDR3 protein: CASSPRTYNEQFF
J gene: TRBJ1-5; V gene: TRBV27; clone size: few; CDR3 length: 15; D gene: .; CDR3 DNA: TGTGCCAGCAAGATAAGTTGGGGGGGCAATCAGCCCCAGCATTTT; CDR3 protein: CASKISWGGNQPQHF
J gene: TRBJ1-1; V gene: TRBV12-3/TRBV12-4; clone size: many; CDR3 length: 17; D gene: TRBD1; CDR3 DNA: TGTGCCAGCAGTTTCGGACAGGGGAGGGTGGCGAACACTGAAGCTTTCTTT; CDR3 protein: CASSFGQGRVANTEAFF
J gene: TRBJ2-5; V gene: TRBV11-2; clone size: .; CDR3 length: 15; D gene: TRBD2; CDR3 DNA: TGTGCCAGCAGCTTAGGTGGCGGGAGTTTTGAGACCCAGTACTTC; CDR3 protein: CASSLGGGSFETQYF
J gene: TRBJ2-3; V gene: TRBV5-1; clone size: few; CDR3 length: 15; D gene: TRBD2; CDR3 DNA: TGCGCCAGCAGCTTGGCTAGCGGGAAAACAGATACGCAGTATTTT; CDR3 protein: CASSLASGKTDTQYF
J gene: TRBJ2-2; V gene: TRBV4-3; clone size: many; CDR3 length: 16; D gene: TRBD2; CDR3 DNA: TGCGCCAGCAGCCCCGGGACTAGCGGAACCACCGGGGAGCTGTTTTTT; CDR3 protein: CASSPGTSGTTGELFF
J gene: TRBJ2-7; V gene: TRBV14; clone size: .; CDR3 length: 16; D gene: TRBD2; CDR3 DNA: TGTGCCAGCAGCCAAGTCCGGGCGGGAGGATCCTACGAGCAGTACTTC; CDR3 protein: CASSQVRAGGSYEQYF
J gene: TRBJ2-5; V gene: TRBV19; clone size: .; CDR3 length: 13; D gene: .; CDR3 DNA: TGTGCCACCGATGGATGCCCCGGAGAGACCCAGTACTTC; CDR3 protein: CATDGCPGETQYF
J gene: TRBJ1-1; V gene: TRBV11-2; clone size: many; CDR3 length: 15; D gene: .; CDR3 DNA: TGTGCCAGCAAACCAAACCCCACAGGTATCGCCGAAGCTTTCTTT; CDR3 protein: CASKPNPTGIAEAFF
J gene: TRBJ2-3; V gene: TRBV5-1; clone size: many; CDR3 length: 17; D gene: TRBD2; CDR3 DNA: TGCGCCAGCAGCTTGGAAGGACTAGCGGTGATCCGGGATACGCAGTATTTT; CDR3 protein: CASSLEGLAVIRDTQYF
J gene: TRBJ2-5; V gene: TRBV11-3; clone size: many; CDR3 length: 17; D gene: .; CDR3 DNA: TGTGCCAGCAGCTCCGGGAAGGACAGCGGGACTATGGAGACCCAGTACTTC; CDR3 protein: CASSSGKDSGTMETQYF
J gene: TRBJ1-1; V gene: TRBV7-9; clone size: .; CDR3 length: 11; D gene: .; CDR3 DNA: TGTGCCAGCAGCTTCGGACCAGGGGCTTTCTTT; CDR3 protein: CASSFGPGAFF
J gene: TRBJ2-1; V gene: TRBV24-1; clone size: few; CDR3 length: 14; D gene: TRBD2; CDR3 DNA: TGTGCCACCAGTGAAAGCGGGAGGGCCTTTGAGCAGTTCTTC; CDR3 protein: CATSESGRAFEQFF
J gene: TRBJ1-5; V gene: TRBV7-2; clone size: many; CDR3 length: 15; D gene: .; CDR3 DNA: TGTGCCAGCAGCTGGTCGGAGTATAGCAATCAGCCCCAGCATTTT; CDR3 protein: CASSWSEYSNQPQHF
J gene: TRBJ1-1; V gene: TRBV3-1; clone size: few; CDR3 length: 15; D gene: TRBD1; CDR3 DNA: TGTGCCAGCAGCCGGAAGGGACAGATGAACACTGAAGCTTTCTTT; CDR3 protein: CASSRKGQMNTEAFF
J gene: TRBJ2-2; V gene: TRBV2; clone size: many; CDR3 length: 14; D gene: TRBD1; CDR3 DNA: TGTGCCAGCAGCGTAGGACAGGGGTACGGGGAGCTGTTTTTT; CDR3 protein: CASSVGQGYGELFF
J gene: TRBJ2-7; V gene: TRBV10-3; clone size: many; CDR3 length: 14; D gene: .; CDR3 DNA: TGTGCCATCAGTGCTTCCGGGACACCCTACGAGCAGTACTTC; CDR3 protein: CAISASGTPYEQYF
J gene: TRBJ2-5; V gene: TRBV7-8; clone size: few; CDR3 length: 15; D gene: .; CDR3 DNA: TGTGCCAGCAGCTCCATTTTACGACAGACCCGGGCGGTGTACTTC; CDR3 protein: CASSSILRQTRAVYF
J gene: TRBJ1-1; V gene: TRBV29-1; clone size: many; CDR3 length: 15; D gene: .; CDR3 DNA: TGCAGCGTTTTAACTTCGAGACCCCTGGACACTGAAGCTTTCTTT; CDR3 protein: CSVLTSRPLDTEAFF
J gene: TRBJ2-7; V gene: TRBV11-2; clone size: many; CDR3 length: 15; D gene: .; CDR3 DNA: TGTGCCAGCAGCTTAGATCCTGGGACGCCCTACGAGCAGTACTTC; CDR3 protein: CASSLDPGTPYEQYF
J gene: TRBJ1-2; V gene: TRBV12-3/TRBV12-4; clone size: many; CDR3 length: 14; D gene: .; CDR3 DNA: TGTGCCAGCACTATGGGACGGCTTAACTATGGCTACACCTTC; CDR3 protein: CASTMGRLNYGYTF
J gene: TRBJ2-5; V gene: TRBV2; clone size: many; CDR3 length: 12; D gene: .; CDR3 DNA: TGTGCCAGCAGTAATCGAGGGAGGACCCAGTACTTC; CDR3 protein: CASSNRGRTQYF
J gene: TRBJ2-3; V gene: TRBV6-6; clone size: few; CDR3 length: 16; D gene: TRBD2; CDR3 DNA: TGTGCCAGCAGTCCCGGACTAGCGGGAGGGCCGGATACGCAGTATTTT; CDR3 protein: CASSPGLAGGPDTQYF
J gene: TRBJ1-1; V gene: TRBV29-1; clone size: many; CDR3 length: 15; D gene: TRBD1; CDR3 DNA: TGCAGCGTCCGACTAGGGACAGGGGTGAACACTGAAGCTTTCTTT; CDR3 protein: CSVRLGTGVNTEAFF
J gene: TRBJ2-1; V gene: TRBV6-1; clone size: .; CDR3 length: 14; D gene: TRBD2; CDR3 DNA: TGTGCCAGCTCACTAGCGGGAGGTGACGTTGAGCAGTTCTTC; CDR3 protein: CASSLAGGDVEQFF
J gene: TRBJ2-5; V gene: TRBV5-1; clone size: many; CDR3 length: 16; D gene: TRBD2; CDR3 DNA: TGCGCCAGCAGCTTGGGGACTAGCGGTTACCAAGAGACCCAGTACTTC; CDR3 protein: CASSLGTSGYQETQYF
J gene: TRBJ2-1; V gene: TRBV20-1; clone size: .; CDR3 length: 15; D gene: .; CDR3 DNA: TGCAGTGCTAGGGCACAGTCGAGCTCCTACAATGAGCAGTTCTTC; CDR3 protein: CSARAQSSSYNEQFF
J gene: TRBJ2-3; V gene: TRBV12-3/TRBV12-4; clone size: .; CDR3 length: 17; D gene: TRBD2; CDR3 DNA: TGTGCCAGCAGTTTAGCTACCGGGACTAGCGGCACAGATACGCAGTATTTT; CDR3 protein: CASSLATGTSGTDTQYF
J gene: TRBJ1-1; V gene: TRBV7-9; clone size: many; CDR3 length: 14; D gene: .; CDR3 DNA: TGTGCCAGCAGCTTACTGGTGATGAACACTGAAGCTTTCTTT; CDR3 protein: CASSLLVMNTEAFF
J gene: TRBJ1-2; V gene: TRBV29-1; clone size: many; CDR3 length: 10; D gene: TRBD1; CDR3 DNA: TGCAGCGTCCACGGACAGGCGAGGCCCTTC; CDR3 protein: CSVHGQARPF
J gene: TRBJ1-2; V gene: TRBV29-1; clone size: many; CDR3 length: 16; D gene: .; CDR3 DNA: TGCAGCGTTGAAGATGGGCGGAGACAGTTCAACTATGGCTACACCTTC; CDR3 protein: CSVEDGRRQFNYGYTF
J gene: TRBJ2-3; V gene: TRBV20-1; clone size: many; CDR3 length: 14; D gene: .; CDR3 DNA: TGCAGTGCTGTCAGGGGGGTCGGCACAGATACGCAGTATTTT; CDR3 protein: CSAVRGVGTDTQYF
J gene: TRBJ1-1; V gene: TRBV18; clone size: .; CDR3 length: 17; D gene: TRBD1; CDR3 DNA: TGTGCCAGCTCACCACCGGGGCGGGACAGGGCGAACACTGAAGCTTTCTTT; CDR3 protein: CASSPPGRDRANTEAFF
J gene: TRBJ2-1; V gene: TRBV20-1; clone size: .; CDR3 length: 13; D gene: .; CDR3 DNA: TGCAGTGCTAGAGGGGGGGCCCCGGAGGAGCAGTTCTTC; CDR3 protein: CSARGGAPEEQFF
J gene: TRBJ1-5; V gene: TRBV11-2; clone size: many; CDR3 length: 15; D gene: .; CDR3 DNA: TGTGCCAGCAGCTTTTCGAGTAGTAGCGATCAGCCCCAGCATTTT; CDR3 protein: CASSFSSSSDQPQHF